The sequence of this TCR beta chain was determined in a study of regulatory T cells in long-lasting Graves disease. With iRepertoire HTBI primers and Arm-PCR of CDR3 regions, TCR beta libraries were built. One entry per CDR3 protein, called by TCRdb with MiXCR from the multiplex PCR reads. Here the sample spans around 240,000 distinct CDR3 sequences, 15% to 20% being singletons. The germline V gene has CDR1 MNHEY and CDR2 SVGEGT. The CDR3 loop spans 15 amino acids. V lost 5 bases and J lost 2; bases outside the gene matches: 3. Time point indicated: newly diagnosed GD, antithyroid drugs for less than 3 months. TCR sequences were obtained from RNA taken from PBMCs. Overall study findings and caveats: Authors noted too few samples as a limitation.

This clonotype was picked up a small number of times. Its antigen is as yet unknown. This may be a read error: a much more frequent sequence differs by one nucleotide. These data also formed part of another study, on T cells in Graves' hyperthyroidism and ophthalmopathy. That investigation notes: First-round RT-PCR targeting the TCR CDR3 was performed with the HTBI primer set. In blood, most of the thyroid clonotypes expanded above 0.001 were also present.

This specimen was peripheral blood mononuclear cells (PBMCs), taken at new diagnosis, from a patient treated with antithyroid drugs. This chain uses TRBV6-2 or TRBV6-3 with TRBJ2-1, with 10 bases aligning to TRBD2. The clonotype comes from a woman aged 25 to 39 with Graves disease. The CDR3 region has the DNA TGTGCCAGCAGTATACTAGCGGGGCCCTACAATGAGCAGTTCTTC. Encoded protein: CASSILAGPYNEQFF.